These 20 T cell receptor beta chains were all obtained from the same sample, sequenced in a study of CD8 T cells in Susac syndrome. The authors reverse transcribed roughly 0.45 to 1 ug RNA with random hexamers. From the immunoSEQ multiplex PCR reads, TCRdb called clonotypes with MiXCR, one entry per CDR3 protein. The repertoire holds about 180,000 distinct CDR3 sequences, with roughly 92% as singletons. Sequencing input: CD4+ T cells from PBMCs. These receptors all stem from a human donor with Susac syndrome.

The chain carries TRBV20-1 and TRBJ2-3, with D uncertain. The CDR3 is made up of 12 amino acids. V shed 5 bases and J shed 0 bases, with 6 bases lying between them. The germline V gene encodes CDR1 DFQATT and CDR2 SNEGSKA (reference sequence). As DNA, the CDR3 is TGCAGTGCTCGAACAAGCACAGATACGCAGTATTTT. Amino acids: CSARTSTDTQYF.

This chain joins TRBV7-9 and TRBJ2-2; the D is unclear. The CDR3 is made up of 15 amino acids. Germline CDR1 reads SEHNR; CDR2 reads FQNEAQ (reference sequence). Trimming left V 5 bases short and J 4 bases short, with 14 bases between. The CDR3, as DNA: TGTGCCAGCAGCCCTGAATGGGGTTTCACCGGGGAGCTGTTTTTT. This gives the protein CASSPEWGFTGELFF. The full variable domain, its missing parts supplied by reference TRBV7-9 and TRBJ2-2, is DTGVSQNPRHKITKRGQNVTFRCDPISEHNRLYWYRQTLGQGPEFLTYFQNEAQLEKSRLLSDRFSAERPKGSFSTLEIQRTEQGDSAMYLCASSPEWGFTGELFFGEGSRLTVL.

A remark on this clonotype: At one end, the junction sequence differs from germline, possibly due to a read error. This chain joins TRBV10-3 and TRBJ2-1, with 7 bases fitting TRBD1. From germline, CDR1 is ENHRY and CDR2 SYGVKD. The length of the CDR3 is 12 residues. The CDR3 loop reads CALRGIQGRQFF. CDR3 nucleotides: TGTGCCCTCAGGGGGATACAGGGGAGGCAGTTCTTC.

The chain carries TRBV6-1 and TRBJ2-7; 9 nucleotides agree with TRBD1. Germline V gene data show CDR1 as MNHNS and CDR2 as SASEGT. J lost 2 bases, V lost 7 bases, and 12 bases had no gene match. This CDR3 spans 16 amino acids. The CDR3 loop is CASILTPGQGPYEQYF. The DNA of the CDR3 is TGTGCCAGCATCCTCACCCCGGGACAGGGTCCCTACGAGCAGTACTTC.

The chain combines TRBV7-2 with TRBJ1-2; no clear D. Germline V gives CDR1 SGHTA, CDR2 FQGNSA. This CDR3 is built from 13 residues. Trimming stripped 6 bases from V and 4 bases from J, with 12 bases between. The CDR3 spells CASRPGWSYGYTF. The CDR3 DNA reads TGTGCCAGCAGGCCCGGTTGGAGCTATGGCTACACCTTC.

The CDR3 protein is CSARPASRPGGGGAYNEQFF. DNA of the CDR3: TGCAGTGCTAGACCCGCGTCCCGGCCGGGGGGCGGGGGGGCCTACAATGAGCAGTTCTTC. The rearrangement uses TRBV20-1 and TRBJ2-1; 9 bases are a match to TRBD2. In germline, CDR1 is DFQATT, CDR2 SNEGSKA (reference sequence). J gave up 2 bases and V 2 bases, and 19 bases lay outside the gene matches. The CDR3 consists of 20 residues.

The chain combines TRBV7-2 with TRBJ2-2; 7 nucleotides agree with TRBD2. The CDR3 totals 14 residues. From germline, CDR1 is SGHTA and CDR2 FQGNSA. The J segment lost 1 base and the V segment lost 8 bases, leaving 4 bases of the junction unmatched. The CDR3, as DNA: TGTGCCAGCGTCCCTAGCGGGAACACCGGGGAGCTGTTTTTT. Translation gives CASVPSGNTGELFF. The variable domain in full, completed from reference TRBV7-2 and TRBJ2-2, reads GAGVSQSPSNKVTEKGKDVELRCDPISGHTALYWYRQSLGQGLEFLIYFQGNSAPDKSGLPSDRFSAERTGGSVSTLTIQRTQQEDSAVYLCASVPSGNTGELFFGEGSRLTVL.

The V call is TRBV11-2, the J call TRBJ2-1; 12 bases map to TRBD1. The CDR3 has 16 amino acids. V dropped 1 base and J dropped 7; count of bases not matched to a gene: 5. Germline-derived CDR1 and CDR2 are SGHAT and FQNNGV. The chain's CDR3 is CASSLAGTGGENEQFF. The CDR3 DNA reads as TGTGCCAGCAGCTTAGCTGGGACAGGGGGCGAAAATGAGCAGTTCTTC.

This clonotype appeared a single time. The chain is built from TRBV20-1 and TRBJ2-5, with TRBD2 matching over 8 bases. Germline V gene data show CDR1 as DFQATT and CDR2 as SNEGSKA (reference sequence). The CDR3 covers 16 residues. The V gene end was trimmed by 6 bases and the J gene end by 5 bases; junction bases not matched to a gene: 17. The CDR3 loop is CSAIRGTGGPGETQYF. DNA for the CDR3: TGCAGTGCCATAAGGGGGACGGGGGGGCCGGGTGAGACCCAGTACTTC.

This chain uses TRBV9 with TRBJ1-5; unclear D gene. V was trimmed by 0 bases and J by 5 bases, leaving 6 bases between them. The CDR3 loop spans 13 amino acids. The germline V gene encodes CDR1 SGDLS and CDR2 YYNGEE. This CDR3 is CASSVDLDQPQHF. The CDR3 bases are TGTGCCAGCAGCGTAGATCTAGATCAGCCCCAGCATTTT.

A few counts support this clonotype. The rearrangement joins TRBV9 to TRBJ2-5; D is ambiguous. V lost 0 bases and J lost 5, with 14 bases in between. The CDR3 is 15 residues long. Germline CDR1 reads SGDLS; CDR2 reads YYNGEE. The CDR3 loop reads CASSVVGAPDETQYF. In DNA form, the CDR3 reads TGTGCCAGCAGCGTAGTTGGCGCCCCGGACGAGACCCAGTACTTC.

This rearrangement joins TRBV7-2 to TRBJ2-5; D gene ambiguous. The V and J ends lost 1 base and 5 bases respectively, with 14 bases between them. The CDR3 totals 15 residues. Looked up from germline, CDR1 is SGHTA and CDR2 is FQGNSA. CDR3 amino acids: CASSLGSARWETQYF. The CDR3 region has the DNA TGTGCCAGCAGCTTAGGGTCCGCCAGGTGGGAGACCCAGTACTTC.

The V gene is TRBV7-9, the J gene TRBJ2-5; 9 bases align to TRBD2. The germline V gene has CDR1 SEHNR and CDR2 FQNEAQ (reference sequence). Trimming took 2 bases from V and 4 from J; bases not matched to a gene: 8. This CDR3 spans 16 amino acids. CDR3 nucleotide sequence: TGTGCCAGCAGCTTATCCAGCGGGGGGTTAGGAGAGACCCAGTACTTC. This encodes CASSLSSGGLGETQYF.

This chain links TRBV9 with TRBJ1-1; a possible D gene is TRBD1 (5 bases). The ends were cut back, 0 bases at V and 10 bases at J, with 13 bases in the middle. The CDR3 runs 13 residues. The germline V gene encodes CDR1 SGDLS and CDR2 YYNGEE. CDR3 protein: CASSVEAQGSAFF. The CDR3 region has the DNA TGTGCCAGCAGCGTAGAGGCCCAGGGATCAGCTTTCTTT.

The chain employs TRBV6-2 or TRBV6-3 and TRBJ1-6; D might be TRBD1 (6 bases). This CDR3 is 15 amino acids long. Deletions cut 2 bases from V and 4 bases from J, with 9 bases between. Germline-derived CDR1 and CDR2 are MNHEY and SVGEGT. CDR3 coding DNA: TGTGCCAGCAGTTACCAAGGACAGTATAATTCACCCCTCCACTTT. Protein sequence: CASSYQGQYNSPLHF.

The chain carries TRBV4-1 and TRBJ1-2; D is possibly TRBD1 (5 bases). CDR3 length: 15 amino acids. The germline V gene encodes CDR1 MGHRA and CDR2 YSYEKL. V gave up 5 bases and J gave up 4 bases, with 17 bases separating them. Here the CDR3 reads CASSNEGISGYGYTF. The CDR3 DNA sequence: TGCGCCAGCAGCAACGAGGGGATTTCGGGCTATGGCTACACCTTC.

The CDR3 sequence: CASSYSRGGPGTDTQYF. DNA for the CDR3: TGTGCCAGCAGCTACTCCCGCGGGGGGCCAGGCACAGATACGCAGTATTTT. V gene TRBV5-6 combines with J gene TRBJ2-3; TRBD2 matches 8 bases. Germline V gene lookup returns CDR1 SGHDT and CDR2 YYEEEE. Trimming at V came to 3 bases and at J to 1 base, leaving 10 bases not matched to a gene. The CDR3 totals 17 residues. Based on the CDR3 plus reference TRBV5-6 and TRBJ2-3, the full variable domain is DAGVTQSPTHLIKTRGQQVTLRCSPKSGHDTVSWYQQALGQGPQFIFQYYEEEERQRGNFPDRFSGHQFPNYSSELNVNALLLGDSALYLCASSYSRGGPGTDTQYFGPGTRLTVL.

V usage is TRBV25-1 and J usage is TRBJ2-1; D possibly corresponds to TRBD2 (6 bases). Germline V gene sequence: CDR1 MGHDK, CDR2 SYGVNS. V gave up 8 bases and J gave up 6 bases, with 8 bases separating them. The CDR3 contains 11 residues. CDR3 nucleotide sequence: TGTGCCAGCCGGACTACCAATGAGCAGTTCTTC. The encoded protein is CASRTTNEQFF.

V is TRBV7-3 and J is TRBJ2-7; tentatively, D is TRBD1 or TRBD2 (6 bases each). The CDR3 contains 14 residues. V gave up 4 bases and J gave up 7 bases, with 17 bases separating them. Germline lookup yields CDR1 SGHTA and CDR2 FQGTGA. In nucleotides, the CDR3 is TGTGCCAGCAGCTCACAGGGTATGACTAGAGAGCAGTACTTC. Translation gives CASSSQGMTREQYF.

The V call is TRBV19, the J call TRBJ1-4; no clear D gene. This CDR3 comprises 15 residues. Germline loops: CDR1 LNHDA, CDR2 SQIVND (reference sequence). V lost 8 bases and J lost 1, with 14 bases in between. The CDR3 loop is CASQTRTETNEKLFF. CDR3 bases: TGTGCCAGTCAGACCCGGACCGAAACTAATGAAAAACTGTTTTTT.